Listed below are T cell receptor beta chains from one sample, sequenced in a study of blood T cell repertoires in COVID-19. Clones were read by immunoSEQ multiplex PCR, and TCRdb kept only the in-frame ones, dropping some. The sample lists roughly 15,000 clones; around 75% were seen once. The source material was peripheral blood. The receptor set was obtained from a man aged 55-75 years with acute or convalescent COVID-19. Both conserved end residues are part of each CDR3. Each record gives: J gene, V gene, D gene, clone size, CDR3 protein, CDR3 DNA. The D gene is left open where the match is weak. Expanded clones are given a class, and other clones once, few, many or no size at all.

J: TRBJ2-7
V: TRBV7-2
D: -
size: -
CDR3: CASSLAGGASQLYEQYF
DNA: TGTGCCAGCAGCTTAGCAGGCGGGGCTAGCCAACTCTACGAGCAGTACTTC

J: TRBJ1-1
V: TRBV11-1
D: -
size: -
CDR3: CASSKDRMNTEAFF
DNA: TGTGCCAGCAGCAAGGACAGAATGAACACTGAAGCTTTCTTT

J: TRBJ2-7
V: TRBV19
D: TRBD2
size: -
CDR3: CASSAGLAYEQYF
DNA: TGTGCCAGTAGTGCGGGACTAGCCTACGAGCAGTACTTC

J: TRBJ2-1
V: TRBV10-3
D: TRBD1
size: -
CDR3: CAISDKAGGNEQFF
DNA: TGTGCCATCAGTGACAAAGCAGGGGGCAATGAGCAGTTCTTC

J: TRBJ2-7
V: TRBV19
D: -
size: -
CDR3: CASSPGGWYEQYF
DNA: TGTGCCAGTAGCCCCGGGGGTTGGTACGAGCAGTACTTC

J: TRBJ2-5
V: TRBV3-1/TRBV3-2
D: -
size: -
CDR3: CASSPEVQETQYF
DNA: TGTGCCAGCAGCCCTGAGGTCCAAGAGACCCAGTACTTC

J: TRBJ1-4
V: TRBV6-1
D: TRBD1
size: -
CDR3: CASSDDRGHSNEKLFF
DNA: TGTGCCAGCAGTGATGACAGGGGGCATTCTAATGAAAAACTGTTTTTT

J: TRBJ1-1
V: TRBV28
D: -
size: few
CDR3: CASSLEGIEAFF
DNA: TGTGCCAGCAGTTTGGAGGGAATTGAAGCTTTCTTT

J: TRBJ2-7
V: TRBV5-4
D: TRBD1
size: -
CDR3: CASSTDRGQYEQYF
DNA: TGTGCCAGCAGCACGGACAGGGGGCAGTACGAGCAGTACTTC

J: TRBJ1-1
V: TRBV19
D: TRBD1
size: -
CDR3: CASSTLPTGVTEAFF
DNA: TGTGCCAGTAGTACCCTCCCGACAGGGGTGACTGAAGCTTTCTTT

J: TRBJ1-4
V: TRBV5-1
D: TRBD1
size: -
CDR3: CASRLAGGPSELFF
DNA: TGCGCCAGCAGATTGGCAGGGGGGCCCTCCGAACTGTTTTTT

J: TRBJ1-5
V: TRBV3-1/TRBV3-2
D: -
size: medium-sized
CDR3: CASSKDRHGAQHF
DNA: TGTGCCAGCAGCAAAGACAGACACGGGGCCCAGCATTTT

J: TRBJ2-7
V: TRBV7-8
D: TRBD1
size: -
CDR3: CASSFSGGTGSYEQYF
DNA: TGTGCCAGCAGTTTTAGCGGCGGGACAGGGAGCTACGAGCAGTACTTC

J: TRBJ1-2
V: TRBV5-4
D: TRBD1
size: -
CDR3: CASSQGQRSGNYGYTF
DNA: TGTGCCAGCAGCCAGGGACAGCGATCTGGTAACTATGGCTACACCTTC

J: TRBJ1-2
V: TRBV3-1/TRBV3-2
D: -
size: -
CDR3: CASSHSGQIGGYTF
DNA: TGTGCCAGCAGCCATTCCGGACAGATAGGAGGCTACACCTTC

J: TRBJ2-3
V: TRBV19
D: TRBD1
size: once
CDR3: CASSIGQGRSNTQYF
DNA: TGTGCCAGTAGTATTGGACAGGGGCGATCAAATACGCAGTATTTT

J: TRBJ1-5
V: TRBV2
D: -
size: -
CDR3: CASSLREAGNQPQHF
DNA: TGTGCCAGCAGCCTTCGGGAGGCTGGTAATCAGCCCCAGCATTTT